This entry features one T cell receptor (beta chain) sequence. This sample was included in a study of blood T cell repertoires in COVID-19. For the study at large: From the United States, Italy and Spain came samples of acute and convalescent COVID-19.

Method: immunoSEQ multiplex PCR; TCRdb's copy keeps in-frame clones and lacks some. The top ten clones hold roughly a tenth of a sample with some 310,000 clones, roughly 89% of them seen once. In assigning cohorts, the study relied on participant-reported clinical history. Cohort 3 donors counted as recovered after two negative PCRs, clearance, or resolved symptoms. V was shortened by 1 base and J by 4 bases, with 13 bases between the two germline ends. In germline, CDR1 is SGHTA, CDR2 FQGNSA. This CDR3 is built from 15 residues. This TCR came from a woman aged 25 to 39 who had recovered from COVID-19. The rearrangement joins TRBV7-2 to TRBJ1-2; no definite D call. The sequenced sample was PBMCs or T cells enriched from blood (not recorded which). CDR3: CASSLGSLSSYGYTF. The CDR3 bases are TGTGCCAGCAGCTTAGGCAGTCTTAGCTCCTATGGCTACACCTTC.